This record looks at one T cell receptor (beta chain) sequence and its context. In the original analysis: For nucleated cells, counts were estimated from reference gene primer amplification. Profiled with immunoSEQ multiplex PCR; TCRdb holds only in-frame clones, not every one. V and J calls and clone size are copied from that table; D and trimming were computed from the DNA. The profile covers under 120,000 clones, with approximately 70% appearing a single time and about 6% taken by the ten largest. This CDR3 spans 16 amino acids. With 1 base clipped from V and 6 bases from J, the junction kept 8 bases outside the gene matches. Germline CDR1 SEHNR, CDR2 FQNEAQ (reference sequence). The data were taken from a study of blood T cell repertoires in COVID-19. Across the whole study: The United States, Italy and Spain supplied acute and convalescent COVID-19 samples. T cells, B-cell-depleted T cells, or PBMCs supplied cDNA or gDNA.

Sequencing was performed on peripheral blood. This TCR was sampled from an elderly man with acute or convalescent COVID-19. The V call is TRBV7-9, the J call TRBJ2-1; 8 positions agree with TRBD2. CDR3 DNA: TGTGCCAGCAGCTTAGTAGGGACTAGTGCTGGCAATGAGCAGTTCTTC. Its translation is CASSLVGTSAGNEQFF.